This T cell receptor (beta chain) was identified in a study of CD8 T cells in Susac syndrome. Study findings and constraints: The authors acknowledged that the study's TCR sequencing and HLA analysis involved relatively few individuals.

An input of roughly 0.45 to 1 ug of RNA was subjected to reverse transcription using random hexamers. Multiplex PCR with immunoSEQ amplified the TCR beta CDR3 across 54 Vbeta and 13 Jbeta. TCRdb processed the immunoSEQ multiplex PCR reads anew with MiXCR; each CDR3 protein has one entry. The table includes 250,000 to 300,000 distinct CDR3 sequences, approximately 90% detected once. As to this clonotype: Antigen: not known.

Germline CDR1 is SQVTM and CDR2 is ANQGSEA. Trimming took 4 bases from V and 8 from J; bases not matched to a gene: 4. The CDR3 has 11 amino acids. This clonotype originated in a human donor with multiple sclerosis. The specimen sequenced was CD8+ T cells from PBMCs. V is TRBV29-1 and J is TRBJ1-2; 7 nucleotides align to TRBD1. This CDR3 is CSVATGIGYTF. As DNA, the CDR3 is TGCAGCGTTGCGACAGGGATAGGCTACACCTTC.